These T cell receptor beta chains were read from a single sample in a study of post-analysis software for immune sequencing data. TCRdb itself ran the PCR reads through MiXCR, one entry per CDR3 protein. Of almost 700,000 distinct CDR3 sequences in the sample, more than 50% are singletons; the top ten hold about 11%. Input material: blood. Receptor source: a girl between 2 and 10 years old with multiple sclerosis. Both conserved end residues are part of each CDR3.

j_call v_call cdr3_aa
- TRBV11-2 CASSRTGESYEQYF
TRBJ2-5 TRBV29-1 CSVEDLYGGQETQYF
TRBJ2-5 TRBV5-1 CASSSGTGKETQYF
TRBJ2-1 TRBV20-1 CSAPLAGAPGEQFF
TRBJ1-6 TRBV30 CAWSVASGSPLHF
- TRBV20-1 CSGSISTGYEQYF
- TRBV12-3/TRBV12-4 CASSFSSGGVLAYEQYF
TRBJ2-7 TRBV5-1 CASSLAAGGPEFAYEQYF
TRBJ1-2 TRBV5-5 CASSLVVGGWDGYTF
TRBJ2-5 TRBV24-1 CATSGKGSVQETQYF
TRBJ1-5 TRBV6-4 CASRLCLLPQHF
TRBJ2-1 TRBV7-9 CASSPNYNEQFF
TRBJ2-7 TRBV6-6 CASTTVPGTAAYEQYF
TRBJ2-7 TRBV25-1 CASSDTRPPREQYF
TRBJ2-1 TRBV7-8 CASSLVRRVAGIHNEQFF
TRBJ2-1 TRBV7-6 CASSLVHNEQFF
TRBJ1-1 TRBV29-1 CSVDRRDRSRNTEAFF
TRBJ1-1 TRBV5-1 CASSLGDRGRSTEAFF
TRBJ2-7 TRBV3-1 CDSSQGRDEQYF
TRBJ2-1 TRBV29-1 CSVAREGSSYNEQFF
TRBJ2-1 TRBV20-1 CSALTSGSGNEQFF
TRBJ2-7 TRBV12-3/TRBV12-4 CASSPQVYGEQYF
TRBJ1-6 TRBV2 CASSESGNSPLHF
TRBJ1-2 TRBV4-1 CASSRVPLLGGYTF